A selection of T cell receptor beta chains follows, all from one sample in a study of a mutant IDH1 vaccine in newly diagnosed glioma. Here immunoSEQ multiplex PCR was the method, and the copy in TCRdb shows in-frame clones only, minus some. Of about 59,000 clones listed, 80% to 95% are singletons. Sequencing was performed on PBMCs, taken from a glioma patient treated with radiotherapy, temozolomide or both. The receptors were sampled from a man aged 50-60 years with glioma. The CDR3 runs from the conserved cysteine through the conserved F or W. A D gene is named only where the DNA matches it firmly. The size of a clone is reported for some rows only, either as once, few or many, or as a class for expanded clones.

TRBJ1-2 | TRBV11-2 | NA | NA | 12 | TGTGCCAGCAGCTCGTACCTCTATGGCTACACCTTC | CASSSYLYGYTF
TRBJ2-7 | TRBV5-6 | NA | NA | 13 | TGTGCCAGCCGCAGGACAGCTACCTACGAGCAGTACTTC | CASRRTATYEQYF
TRBJ2-5 | TRBV7-9 | few | TRBD2 | 16 | TGTGCCAGCAGCTTATCCTCGCGGGGGTACCAAGAGACCCAGTACTTC | CASSLSSRGYQETQYF
TRBJ1-1 | TRBV18 | NA | NA | 15 | TGTGCCAGCTCAAGTTCTCCAAGCCCCCCTTCTGAAGCTTTCTTT | CASSSSPSPPSEAFF
TRBJ2-5 | TRBV7-2 | once | NA | 12 | TGTGCCAGCAGCTTTATGAGTGAGACCCAGTACTTC | CASSFMSETQYF
TRBJ1-2 | TRBV5-4 | few | TRBD1 | 15 | TGTGCCAGCAGCCCGGGGACAGGGGGGGACTATGGCTACACCTTC | CASSPGTGGDYGYTF
TRBJ1-2 | TRBV10-1 | NA | NA | 13 | TGCGCCAGCAGTGAGAACCTCAACTATGGCTACACCTTC | CASSENLNYGYTF
TRBJ2-6 | TRBV14 | NA | TRBD2 | 18 | TGTGCCAGCAGCCAAGAATGGTTAGCGGGCTCTGGGGCCAACGTCCTGACTTTC | CASSQEWLAGSGANVLTF
TRBJ2-1 | TRBV2 | NA | TRBD2 | 19 | TGTGCCAGCAGTGAAACGGCGCTAGCGGGAGGCTACTCCTACAATGAGCAGTTCTTC | CASSETALAGGYSYNEQFF
TRBJ1-1 | TRBV2 | NA | TRBD1 | 13 | TGTGCCAGCAAACAGGGGGTAAACACTGAAGCTTTCTTT | CASKQGVNTEAFF
TRBJ2-3 | TRBV30 | NA | NA | 13 | TGTGCCTGTACTCGTGGGAACACAGATACGCAGTATTTT | CACTRGNTDTQYF
TRBJ2-7 | TRBV7-9 | NA | TRBD1 | 13 | TGTGCCAGCAGAGGACAGGGGACCTACGAGCAGTACTTC | CASRGQGTYEQYF
TRBJ2-5 | TRBV19 | few | NA | 15 | TGTGCCAGTAGTTCCGGGTCATCCAATTGGGAGACCCAGTACTTC | CASSSGSSNWETQYF
TRBJ1-1 | TRBV2 | NA | NA | 14 | TGTGCCAGCGCTTATGGACAGAGAAACACTGAAGCTTTCTTT | CASAYGQRNTEAFF
TRBJ1-2 | TRBV18 | NA | NA | 13 | TGTGCCAGCTCACCCGACGCAGACTATGGCTACACCTTC | CASSPDADYGYTF
TRBJ2-1 | TRBV11-2 | once | TRBD2 | 17 | TGTGCCAGCAGCACCCTGACTAGCGGGCGGTATTACAATGAGCAGTTCTTC | CASSTLTSGRYYNEQFF
TRBJ2-5 | TRBV14 | NA | TRBD2 | 20 | TGTGCCAGCAGCCAAGAAGGGGATCGGGGACTAGCGGGGGCCCAAGAGACCCAGTACTTC | CASSQEGDRGLAGAQETQYF
TRBJ2-1 | TRBV18 | NA | NA | 15 | TGTGCCAGCTCAAAGCGGTCACGGGCATACAATGAGCAGTTCTTC | CASSKRSRAYNEQFF
TRBJ2-3 | TRBV2 | NA | NA | 12 | TGTGCCAGCAGTGTCGGCACAGATACGCAGTATTTT | CASSVGTDTQYF
TRBJ2-7 | TRBV29-1 | NA | NA | 15 | TGCAGCGTTGCCCGAACGGAGGGGGGACCCTACGAGCAGTACTTC | CSVARTEGGPYEQYF
TRBJ1-1 | TRBV2 | NA | NA | 14 | TGTGCCGGCAGCGGACCCTTAATGAACACTGAAGCTTTCTTT | CAGSGPLMNTEAFF
TRBJ1-5 | TRBV9 | NA | NA | 13 | TGTGCCAGCAGCGTACATAGCAATCAGCCCCAGCATTTT | CASSVHSNQPQHF
TRBJ1-4 | TRBV6-5 | NA | TRBD1 | 14 | TGTGCCAGCAGTTCCCCCAGGGGGCGCGAAAAACTGTTTTTT | CASSSPRGREKLFF
TRBJ2-3 | TRBV29-1 | NA | NA | 13 | TGCAGCTCTAATGGGCCGAGCACAGATACGCAGTATTTT | CSSNGPSTDTQYF
TRBJ2-7 | TRBV5-4 | NA | TRBD2 | 18 | TGTGCCAGCACCCCCGGAGCTAGCGGGGGGCGCGATGCCTACGAGCAGTACTTC | CASTPGASGGRDAYEQYF
TRBJ2-7 | TRBV5-5 | NA | TRBD2 | 15 | TGTGCCAGCAGCTTGGTGGCTAGCGGGAGTTACGAGCAGTACTTC | CASSLVASGSYEQYF
TRBJ2-5 | TRBV4-1 | NA | NA | 14 | TGCGCCAGCAGCCAAGGCCCGGCACGGGAGACCCAGTACTTC | CASSQGPARETQYF
TRBJ2-3 | TRBV29-1 | few | TRBD2 | 16 | TGCAGCGTTGAAGATCCGGGTAGCGGGGGGTCGGATACGCAGTATTTT | CSVEDPGSGGSDTQYF
TRBJ1-1 | TRBV6-6 | once | NA | 12 | TGTGCCAGCAGTGCAGGGGACACTGAAGCTTTCTTT | CASSAGDTEAFF
TRBJ2-3 | TRBV19 | NA | TRBD1 | 16 | TGTGCCGCAAAGGGAATCGGACAGGGGGAAACAGATACGCAGTATTTT | CAAKGIGQGETDTQYF
TRBJ1-6 | TRBV16 | NA | NA | 14 | TGTGCCAGCAGCCAATCGAGGGGGTCCTCACCCCTCCACTTT | CASSQSRGSSPLHF
TRBJ2-1 | TRBV9 | NA | NA | 16 | TGTGCCAGCAGCGTAGGACAAGGGACACGGAACAATGAGCAGTTCTTC | CASSVGQGTRNNEQFF
TRBJ1-2 | TRBV28 | NA | NA | 12 | TGTGCCAGCAACACCCTTAACTATGGCTACACCTTC | CASNTLNYGYTF
TRBJ2-2 | TRBV5-1 | few | NA | 13 | TGCGCCAGCAGCTGGCTAGTTGGCGGGGAGCTGTTTTTT | CASSWLVGGELFF
TRBJ1-2 | TRBV28 | NA | TRBD1 | 13 | TGTGCCAGCAGCTACGGACAGGCTTATGGCTACACCTTC | CASSYGQAYGYTF
TRBJ1-5 | TRBV28 | NA | NA | 17 | TGTGCCAGCAGTTCCCCCATGCTGGGGGATAGCAATCAGCCCCAGCATTTT | CASSSPMLGDSNQPQHF
TRBJ2-3 | TRBV5-1 | NA | TRBD2 | 17 | TGCGCCAGCAGCCGCAGCGCGGGAGGCCTCTCCACAGATACGCAGTATTTT | CASSRSAGGLSTDTQYF
TRBJ2-3 | TRBV29-1 | NA | NA | 14 | TGCAGCGTTGACCGGGGAATAGGTTCAGATACGCAGTATTTT | CSVDRGIGSDTQYF
TRBJ2-7 | TRBV19 | NA | NA | 15 | TGTGCCAGTAGTATGTCCAGGGGTTCCCTCTACGAGCAGTACTTC | CASSMSRGSLYEQYF
TRBJ2-3 | TRBV25-1 | NA | NA | 14 | TGTGCCAGCAGTGAATTGGGGGGACCGGATACGCAGTATTTT | CASSELGGPDTQYF
TRBJ1-2 | TRBV18 | NA | NA | 15 | TGTGCCAGCTCCCTTGGACAGCAAGCTAACTATGGCTACACCTTC | CASSLGQQANYGYTF
TRBJ1-1 | TRBV19 | few | TRBD1 | 15 | TGTGCCAGTAGAGGGACAGGGGTCCCATACACTGAAGCTTTCTTT | CASRGTGVPYTEAFF
TRBJ1-4 | TRBV7-2 | NA | NA | 15 | TGTGCCAGCAGCTTCGGGTGGGGAACTAATGAAAAACTGTTTTTT | CASSFGWGTNEKLFF
TRBJ2-3 | TRBV5-4 | NA | TRBD1 | 15 | TGTGCCAGCAGATCCGGGACAGGGATGACAGATACGCAGTATTTT | CASRSGTGMTDTQYF
TRBJ2-1 | TRBV11-1 | NA | TRBD1 | 16 | TGTGCCAGCAGCTGGTCCGTACAGGGGTCTTACAATGAGCAGTTCTTC | CASSWSVQGSYNEQFF
TRBJ1-1 | TRBV15 | NA | NA | 14 | TGTGCCACCAGCAGAGATCCAGGGAGGACTGAAGCTTTCTTT | CATSRDPGRTEAFF
TRBJ1-2 | TRBV11-2 | NA | NA | 15 | TGTGCCAGCAGCTACCATCGGGTGAGCGGCTATGGCTACACCTTC | CASSYHRVSGYGYTF
TRBJ2-7 | TRBV5-1 | NA | TRBD2 | 15 | TGCGCCAGCAGGCTTACGCTAGCGGGGGCCTACGAGCAGTACTTC | CASRLTLAGAYEQYF
TRBJ2-7 | TRBV5-1 | NA | NA | 16 | TGCGCCAGCAGCTTGGTTGGGGCTAGCAGATCCTACGAGCAGTACTTC | CASSLVGASRSYEQYF
TRBJ1-1 | TRBV9 | NA | NA | 14 | TGTGCCAGCAGCGTACAGAGTTCGAACACTGAAGCTTTCTTT | CASSVQSSNTEAFF
TRBJ1-5 | TRBV9 | NA | NA | 14 | TGTGCCAGCAGCCCAGATACAGGGAGGGGGCCCCAGCATTTT | CASSPDTGRGPQHF
TRBJ1-2 | TRBV5-6 | NA | TRBD1 | 15 | TGTGCCAGCAATGGGAGGGGGCAGCTTAACTATGGCTACACCTTC | CASNGRGQLNYGYTF
TRBJ2-5 | TRBV5-6 | NA | NA | 16 | TGTGCCAGCAGCTTGGATGGGGGTACCCCCCAAGAGACCCAGTACTTC | CASSLDGGTPQETQYF
TRBJ1-3 | TRBV9 | NA | NA | 15 | TGTGCCAGCAGCGTAGGTCGGGGAACTGGAAACACCATATATTTT | CASSVGRGTGNTIYF